Listed here are 26 T cell receptor beta chains from one sample, sequenced in a study of blood T cell repertoires in COVID-19. Libraries were prepared by immunoSEQ multiplex PCR; TCRdb keeps only in-frame clonotypes and omits some of them. Among 110,000 or so clones listed, approximately 81% were seen once. Material for sequencing was peripheral blood. The receptor source for this set is a man aged 50 to 59 with acute or convalescent COVID-19.

The chain uses TRBV9 and TRBJ2-1, with TRBD2 matching over 15 bases. V was pared by 3 bases and J by 7 bases, with 5 bases of the junction left unmatched. This CDR3 is built from 16 residues. Germline CDR1 reads SGDLS; CDR2 reads YYNGEE. CDR3 loop: CASSGWTSGGANEQFF. CDR3 nucleotides: TGTGCCAGCAGCGGATGGACTAGCGGGGGGGCAAATGAGCAGTTCTTC.

Ten or more counts support this clone. This chain links TRBV28 with TRBJ1-6, with 7 bases fitting TRBD1. V was clipped by 5 bases and J by 0 bases; unmatched bases: 7. There are 17 residues in the CDR3. Germline V gives CDR1 MDHEN, CDR2 SYDVKM. Written as DNA, the CDR3 is TGTGCCAGCAGTCCATTACAGGGGAGCTCCTATAATTCACCCCTCCACTTT. The encoded protein is CASSPLQGSSYNSPLHF.

J is TRBJ1-1 and V is TRBV10-3; D ambiguous. This CDR3 has 14 residues. V gave up 2 bases and J gave up 3 bases, with 10 bases separating them. Germline-derived CDR1 and CDR2 are ENHRY and SYGVKD. Here the CDR3 DNA reads TGTGCCATCAGTGAGCACGGAGAATACACTGAAGCTTTCTTT. Translation: CAISEHGEYTEAFF.

CDR3 coding DNA: TGTGCCAGCAGCTTGGCCGGCAGGGTCGGGGCCAACGTCCTGACTTTC. Its translation is CASSLAGRVGANVLTF. The chain joins TRBV5-6 to TRBJ2-6, with a possible D match to TRBD1 (5 bases). The V gene lost 0 bases and the J gene lost 4 bases, with 11 bases spanning the gap. CDR3 length: 16 amino acids. Germline V lookup: CDR1 SGHDT, CDR2 YYEEEE.

J is TRBJ2-1 and V is TRBV12-3 or TRBV12-4; D is possibly TRBD1 (5 bases). The CDR3 totals 13 residues. Trimming left V 7 bases short and J 10 bases short, with 17 bases between. The DNA for the CDR3 is TGTGCCAGCACCCAGGGCAGGGTCCAAGAGCAGTTCTTC. It yields the protein CASTQGRVQEQFF.

The V and J genes are TRBV15 and TRBJ2-7; a weak D match, TRBD1 (6 bases). V lost 0 bases and J lost 6, with 15 bases in between. The CDR3 consists of 15 residues. Germline loops: CDR1 LNHNV, CDR2 YYDKDF (reference sequence). The CDR3 loop is CATSRDLQGGLEQYF. CDR3 coding DNA: TGTGCCACCAGCAGAGATTTACAGGGCGGGCTCGAGCAGTACTTC.

The table lists this clone with a count of one. The chain is built from TRBV5-1 and TRBJ1-6; D not resolved. Germline CDR1 is SGHRS and CDR2 is YFSETQ. The CDR3 sequence is 15 residues long. Deletions cut 3 bases from V and 10 bases from J, with 17 bases between. CDR3 sequence: CASSSFSGSGSPLHF. The CDR3 nucleotides are TGCGCCAGCAGCTCCTTTTCGGGGTCTGGGTCACCCCTCCACTTT.

V and J are TRBV27 and TRBJ2-3; 7 positions match TRBD2. Germline CDR1 is MNHEY and CDR2 is SMNVEV (reference sequence). The CDR3 length is 15 residues. Germline trimming cut 3 bases from V and 1 base from J; bases unmatched to any gene: 4. The CDR3 reads CASSFLAARTDTQYF. The DNA of the CDR3 is TGTGCCAGCAGTTTTCTAGCGGCCCGCACAGATACGCAGTATTTT.

The gene calls are TRBV2 and TRBJ1-3; tentative D call: TRBD1 (5 bases). The ends were cut back, 6 bases at V and 7 bases at J, with 10 bases in the middle. CDR3 length: 12 amino acids. CDR1 SNHLY and CDR2 FYNNEI come from the germline V gene. DNA of the CDR3: TGTGCCAGCAGCCGGACACGGAACACCATATATTTT. Translation: CASSRTRNTIYF.

This clone was seen a handful of times. The CDR3 coding sequence is TGTGCCAGCTCATCACAGGGGTGGGACACTGAAGCTTTCTTT. It codes for CASSSQGWDTEAFF. This chain connects TRBV18 to TRBJ1-1; 7 positions match TRBD1. Germline V gives CDR1 KGHSH, CDR2 LQKENI. Losses at the gene ends were 5 bases for V and 3 bases for J; bases not matched to a gene: 6. CDR3 size: 14 residues.

In its sample, this clone was seen once. The V call is TRBV7-3, the J call TRBJ1-1; 10 bases align to TRBD1. Germline lookup yields CDR1 SGHTA and CDR2 FQGTGA. With V trimmed by 1 base and J by 4 bases, 3 bases remained unmatched. The CDR3 sequence is 15 residues long. For the CDR3, the DNA is TGTGCCAGCAGCTTAATGGGACAGGGGACCACTGAAGCTTTCTTT. Protein: CASSLMGQGTTEAFF. The complete variable domain, with remaining parts taken from reference TRBV7-3 and TRBJ1-1, reads GAGVSQTPSNKVTEKGKYVELRCDPISGHTALYWYRQSLGQGPEFLIYFQGTGAADDSGLPNDRFFAVRPEGSVSTLKIQRTERGDSAVYLCASSLMGQGTTEAFFGQGTRLTVV.

This chain links TRBV6-1 with TRBJ2-7, with D possibly TRBD1 on 5 matching bases. V was shortened by 0 bases and J by 5 bases, with 11 bases between the two germline ends. This CDR3 region has 14 residues. Per germline, CDR1 MNHNS and CDR2 SASEGT. The CDR3 DNA reads as TGTGCCAGCAGTGAAGCGCCAGGGTTCAACGAGCAGTACTTC. Protein sequence: CASSEAPGFNEQYF.

In its sample, this clone was seen once. The chain uses TRBV10-3 and TRBJ1-1; TRBD1 matches 10 bases. The CDR3 sequence is 15 residues long. Looked up from germline, CDR1 is ENHRY and CDR2 is SYGVKD. Trimming removed 6 bases from V and 6 bases from J; junction bases left unmatched: 10. In DNA form, the CDR3 reads TGTGCCATCAGGGCTCCGGGACAGGGGACCTCTGAAGCTTTCTTT. Its translation: CAIRAPGQGTSEAFF.

V and J are TRBV7-9 and TRBJ2-1, with 12 bases that match TRBD2. The V gene end was trimmed by 5 bases and the J gene end by 4 bases; junction bases not matched to a gene: 12. There are 18 residues in the CDR3. CDR1 is SEHNR, CDR2 FQNEAQ, per germline (reference sequence). CDR3 sequence (DNA): TGTGCCAGCAGCATGCGGACTAGCGGGGCACCAATTTACAATGAGCAGTTCTTC. Residues: CASSMRTSGAPIYNEQFF.

The chain has TRBV7-8 and TRBJ1-1, with D unclear. This CDR3 contains 15 residues. Germline V gene sequence: CDR1 SGHVS, CDR2 FQNEAQ. V was pared by 0 bases and J by 3 bases, with 11 bases between. The CDR3: CASSLAFGPYTEAFF. CDR3 bases: TGTGCCAGCAGCTTAGCTTTTGGCCCCTACACTGAAGCTTTCTTT.

This clone was counted only a few times. This chain uses TRBV5-6 with TRBJ2-7; D is unclear. The V and J ends lost 5 bases and 3 bases respectively, with 12 bases between them. The germline CDR1 and CDR2 sequences are SGHDT and YYEEEE. The CDR3 is 13 residues long. The CDR3 sequence: CASRSTVVYEQYF. The CDR3 DNA sequence: TGTGCCAGCAGGAGTACAGTAGTCTACGAGCAGTACTTC.

DNA for the CDR3: TGTGCCAGCAGCCCTGGGACAGGCTATGGCTACACCTTC. This gives the protein CASSPGTGYGYTF. This rearrangement joins TRBV7-3 to TRBJ1-2, with 8 positions matching TRBD1. Germline V gene data show CDR1 as SGHTA and CDR2 as FQGTGA. This CDR3 is 13 amino acids long. V was clipped by 5 bases and J by 4 bases; unmatched bases: 3.

The table lists this clone with a few counts. Distinct nucleotide sequences in the sample also encode this CDR3. This rearrangement joins TRBV12-3 or TRBV12-4 to TRBJ2-7, with D perhaps TRBD1 (5 bases). V was cut by 1 base and J by 7 bases, with 8 bases left in between. The CDR3 loop spans 12 amino acids. CDR3 coding DNA: TGTGCCAGCAGTTTAGGTAGGGGAGAGCAGTACGTC. It specifies CASSLGRGEQYV.

The chain has TRBV12-3 or TRBV12-4 and TRBJ1-2; D is ambiguous. The CDR3 length is 12 residues. V lost 7 bases, J lost 2 bases, and 8 bases lay in between. The CDR3 bases are TGTGCCAGCAACCAACAGAACTATGGCTACACCTTC. Protein sequence: CASNQQNYGYTF.

The sample holds a few counts of this clone. The J gene is TRBJ1-2, the V gene TRBV14, with 7 bases identical to TRBD1. The CDR3 contains 14 residues. Germline V gives CDR1 SGHDN, CDR2 FVKESK. V was pared by 2 bases and J by 4 bases, with 4 bases of the junction left unmatched. The CDR3 nucleotides are TGTGCCAGCAGCCAAAGACAGGGTACCTATGGCTACACCTTC. Its translation: CASSQRQGTYGYTF. The full variable domain, completed using reference TRBV14 and TRBJ1-2, is EAGVTQFPSHSVIEKGQTVTLRCDPISGHDNLYWYRRVMGKEIKFLLHFVKESKQDESGMPNNRFLAERTGGTYSTLKVQPAELEDSGVYFCASSQRQGTYGYTFGSGTRLTVV.

J is TRBJ2-3 and V is TRBV5-1; 14 bases are a match to TRBD2. Unmatched junction bases numbered 12, after V lost 4 bases and J lost 5 bases. Germline V CDR1 and CDR2: SGHRS, YFSETQ. The CDR3 is made up of 18 amino acids. In nucleotides, the CDR3 is TGCGCCAGCAGCCCCCAACCCGGGACTAGCGGGGGAGTAGATACGCAGTATTTT. Its protein product is CASSPQPGTSGGVDTQYF.

The V call is TRBV3-1 (or the pseudogene TRBV3-2), the J call TRBJ1-1; D is possibly TRBD1 (5 bases). Trimming left V 7 bases short and J 4 bases short, with 19 bases between. Germline V gene data show CDR1 as LGHDT and CDR2 as YNNKEL (reference sequence). This CDR3 spans 15 amino acids. The CDR3 nucleotides are TGTGCCAGCAACAACTTCAGGGCGGGGGGCACTGAAGCTTTCTTT. Encoded protein: CASNNFRAGGTEAFF.

This clone was seen just once. The chain joins TRBV9 to TRBJ1-2, with D possibly being TRBD1 (5 bases). Germline V CDR1 and CDR2: SGDLS, YYNGEE. Trimming pared 0 bases from V and 8 bases from J, leaving 11 bases between. This CDR3 has 13 amino acids. CDR3 loop: CASSVVQDMGYTF. CDR3 in DNA: TGTGCCAGCAGCGTAGTACAGGATATGGGCTACACCTTC.

The J gene is TRBJ1-1, the V gene TRBV5-1; tentatively, D is TRBD1 (6 bases). This CDR3 has 14 amino acids. Germline assignment: CDR1 SGHRS and CDR2 YFSETQ. Trimming stripped 4 bases from V and 1 base from J, with 11 bases between. CDR3 nucleotide sequence: TGCGCCAGCAGCACCTCCAGGGGGAACACTGAAGCTTTCTTT. This codes for CASSTSRGNTEAFF. Using reference TRBV5-1 and TRBJ1-1 for the parts outside the CDR3, the full variable domain is KAGVTQTPRYLIKTRGQQVTLSCSPISGHRSVSWYQQTPGQGLQFLFEYFSETQRNKGNFPGRFSGRQFSNSRSEMNVSTLELGDSALYLCASSTSRGNTEAFFGQGTRLTVV.

V usage is TRBV2 and J usage is TRBJ1-4, with D hard to call. Trimming took 7 bases from V and 0 from J, leaving 9 bases between them. Per the germline V gene, CDR1 is SNHLY and CDR2 is FYNNEI. The CDR3 loop spans 14 amino acids. Written as DNA, the CDR3 is TGTGCCAGCACAGGAACTTCAACTAATGAAAAACTGTTTTTT. Protein product: CASTGTSTNEKLFF.

The CDR3 protein is CASQGMSNSPLHF. The CDR3 nucleotides are TGTGCCAGCCAGGGGATGAGCAATTCACCCCTCCACTTT. The chain is built from TRBV6-5 and TRBJ1-6; possibly TRBD1 for D (6 bases). The germline gives CDR1 MNHEY, CDR2 SVGAGI. The CDR3 runs 13 residues. Deletions cut 8 bases from V and 7 bases from J, with 12 bases between.